The source of this T cell receptor beta chain is a study of control samples from healthy donors and cancer patients (dated by TCRdb to between 2020 and 2021). Taken from the germline V gene, the CDR1 and CDR2 loops are KGHSH and LQKENI. V loses 3 bases at its end and J loses 8 bases; junction bases beyond the gene matches: 6. The CDR3 runs 14 amino acids, cysteine and phenylalanine included. Just CDR3 DNA is preserved here, 42 bases in frame from base 1. On this clone: What antigen it recognizes has not been identified. No base-level quality is on record; no much larger clone is a single base apart.

The method was the immunoSEQ multiplex PCR assay. As stored in TCRdb, this immuneACCESS dataset retains in-frame rearrangements with V and J assigned. A fraction of the clones does not appear; measured against another copy, unresolved V genes explain less than half of the discrepancy, and the remainder lacks a known reason. This sample is represented by more than 140,000 clones; about 90% of them were singletons. The ten largest account for 6% to 9% of the sample. Sequencing was done on a sample of blood. The rearranged chain carries TRBV18 and TRBJ2-2, with 7 bases matching TRBD1. The sequence came from a man younger than 30 in good health. The nucleotides read TGTGCCAGCTCACCGGACAGGTCCGGGGGGGAGCTGTTTTTT. The translation is CASSPDRSGGELFF.